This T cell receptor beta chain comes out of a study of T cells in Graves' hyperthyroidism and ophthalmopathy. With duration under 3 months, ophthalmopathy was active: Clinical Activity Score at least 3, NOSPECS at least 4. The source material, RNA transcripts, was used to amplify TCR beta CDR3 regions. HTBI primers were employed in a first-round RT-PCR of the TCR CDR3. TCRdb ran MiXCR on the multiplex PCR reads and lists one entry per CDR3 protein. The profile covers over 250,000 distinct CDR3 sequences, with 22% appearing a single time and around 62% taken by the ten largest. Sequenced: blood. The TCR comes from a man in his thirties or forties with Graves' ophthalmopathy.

The CDR3 protein is CSAIESSYEQYF. The CDR3, as DNA: TGCAGTGCTATTGAAAGCTCCTACGAGCAGTACTTC. This rearrangement joins TRBV20-1 to TRBJ2-7; D ambiguous. Deletions cut 4 bases from V and 0 bases from J, with 7 bases between. CDR3 size: 12 residues. Per the germline V gene, CDR1 is DFQATT and CDR2 is SNEGSKA (reference sequence).